This TCR beta chain was sequenced in a study of radiotherapy plus CTLA-4 blockade in lung cancer. The V segment lost 3 bases and the J segment 5 bases; nucleotides outside the gene matches: 6. The CDR3 has 14 residues. Germline assignment: CDR1 MNHEY and CDR2 SVGAGI. Clones were sequenced by immunoSEQ multiplex PCR, and TCRdb holds only the in-frame ones, with some missing. The data contain around 45,000 clones, 55% to 80% of them singletons. This sequence joins TRBV6-5 and TRBJ1-2, with 7 bases aligning to TRBD1. The clonotype comes from a human donor with non-small cell lung cancer who had a partial response to radiotherapy plus ipilimumab. Material: peripheral blood, obtained from a patient treated with radiotherapy plus ipilimumab. The DNA for the CDR3 is TGTGCCAGCAGTTATCAAGGGGGCTGGTATGGCTACACCTTC. This sequence encodes CASSYQGGWYGYTF.